Each of the 9 T cell receptor beta chains below was sequenced from the same sample in a study of blood T cell repertoires in COVID-19. Data came from immunoSEQ multiplex PCR; TCRdb stores just in-frame clones and leaves some out. The sample contains roughly 250,000 clones, approximately 90% of which appear only once. The sequenced material came from peripheral blood. The source of these receptors is a man aged 60 to 75 who had recovered from COVID-19.

The chain employs TRBV6-5 and TRBJ1-4, with D uncertain. Germline loops: CDR1 MNHEY, CDR2 SVGAGI. Trimming cost V 10 bases and J 0 bases, with 9 bases left between them. The CDR3 totals 13 residues. CDR3 sequence reads: CATYGATNEKLFF. The CDR3 bases are TGTGCCACCTACGGTGCAACTAATGAAAAACTGTTTTTT.

The CDR3 spells CASSQTNMNYNEQFF. DNA for the CDR3: TGTGCCAGCAGCCAGACAAATATGAACTACAATGAGCAGTTCTTC. V gene TRBV4-2 combines with J gene TRBJ2-1, with D hard to call. The CDR3 totals 15 residues. CDR1 is LGHNA and CDR2 is YNFKEQ in the germline V gene. V was trimmed by 3 bases and J by 3 bases, leaving 12 bases between them.

The genes are TRBV6-2 or TRBV6-3 and TRBJ2-1; D is perhaps TRBD1 (6 bases). V was trimmed by 2 bases and J by 8 bases, leaving 19 bases between them. The CDR3 has 16 amino acids. Germline assignment: CDR1 MNHEY and CDR2 SVGEGT. The CDR3 reads CASSYHYSGTIDEQFF. The DNA of the CDR3 is TGTGCCAGCAGTTACCATTATTCCGGGACAATCGATGAGCAGTTCTTC.

The chain couples TRBV3-1 (or the pseudogene TRBV3-2) to TRBJ2-3; possibly TRBD1 for D (6 bases). Trimming left V 3 bases short and J 5 bases short, with 18 bases between. This CDR3 has 16 residues. The V gene's germline CDR1 is LGHDT and CDR2 YNNKEL (reference sequence). CDR3 residues: CASSQDSLPRGDTQYF. The CDR3 DNA reads as TGTGCCAGCAGCCAGGACAGCCTCCCTCGTGGAGATACGCAGTATTTT.

The chain combines TRBV9 with TRBJ1-4; the match to TRBD1 covers 7 bases. Germline CDR1 SGDLS, CDR2 YYNGEE. V was pared by 5 bases and J by 7 bases, with 8 bases of the junction left unmatched. The CDR3 length is 14 residues. CDR3 region: CASSTGAVGEKLFF. The CDR3 DNA reads TGTGCCAGCAGTACAGGGGCGGTTGGTGAAAAACTGTTTTTT.

This chain links TRBV6-6 with TRBJ2-7; a weak D match, TRBD1 (6 bases). Germline V gene lookup returns CDR1 MNHNY and CDR2 SVGAGI (reference sequence). The V and J ends lost 6 bases and 3 bases respectively, with 15 bases between them. The CDR3 length is 14 residues. The CDR3 loop is CASSQTTGNYEQYF. CDR3 nucleotide sequence: TGTGCCAGCAGCCAGACGACAGGTAACTACGAGCAGTACTTC.

The chain uses TRBV5-4 and TRBJ2-3, with D perhaps matching TRBD2 (6 bases). The length of the CDR3 is 17 residues. V shed 7 bases and J shed 0 bases, with 21 bases lying between them. In germline, CDR1 is SGHNT, CDR2 YYREEE (reference sequence). Here the CDR3 reads CASDPLGGGASTDTQYF. For the CDR3, the DNA is TGTGCCAGCGATCCTCTCGGAGGCGGGGCGAGCACAGATACGCAGTATTTT.

This chain connects TRBV7-3 to TRBJ2-2; D possibly corresponds to TRBD1 (6 bases). V dropped 5 bases and J dropped 4 bases, with 11 bases sitting between them. CDR1 and CDR2 from the germline V gene are SGHTA and FQGTGA. The CDR3 has 14 residues. For the CDR3, the DNA is TGTGCCAGCAGCCCGAGACAGGCCACCGGGGAGCTGTTTTTT. This sequence encodes CASSPRQATGELFF.

This clone was observed a single time. This chain joins TRBV27 and TRBJ2-3; D might be TRBD2 (5 bases). Germline CDR1 MNHEY, CDR2 SMNVEV (reference sequence). V was trimmed by 7 bases and J by 0 bases, leaving 14 bases between them. This CDR3 contains 15 residues. The CDR3 region is CASTLLGSSTDTQYF. In DNA, the CDR3 is TGTGCCAGCACCTTGCTAGGGAGTAGCACAGATACGCAGTATTTT.